This T cell receptor (beta chain) was identified in a study of T cell repertoires in ileal Crohn's disease. As concerns this clone: Its antigen remains unidentified.

Study-level findings and limits: Clonality above 26.8% at surgery always came with endoscopic recurrence.

Measured with immunoSEQ multiplex PCR; TCRdb has only the in-frame clones, and not every one. Altogether roughly 4,500 clones are present, around 78% being singletons, with the ten largest covering about 15%. Trimming took off 3 bases at V and 2 bases at J, with 11 bases between the two ends. This CDR3 comprises 13 residues. Germline assignment: CDR1 SQVTM and CDR2 ANQGSEA. This sequence originates from an adult with Crohn's disease. The sequencing sample was made of ileal tissue. The rearrangement uses TRBV29-1 and TRBJ2-7; a possible D gene is TRBD2 (6 bases). The chain's CDR3 is CSVEGGDTYEQYF. DNA of the CDR3: TGCAGCGTTGAGGGGGGAGACACCTACGAGCAGTACTTC.